This T cell receptor (beta chain) was profiled in a study of beta chain features in type 1 diabetes. The junction had 4 bases not matched to a gene; V was cut back by 5 bases and J by 3 bases. This CDR3 spans 14 amino acids. Germline CDR1 is KGHSH and CDR2 is LQKENI. This clone was seen only a few times. Its antigen is still unknown. Study-wide results and limits: Type 1 diabetes patients had fewer VDJ junction insertions and more deletions. All four CD4+ subsets from Type 1 diabetes patients carried moderately but significantly shorter TCRB CDR3s.

Sequencing targeted expressed TCRB transcripts, as all isolated RNA had been reverse transcribed. Assay used: immunoSEQ multiplex PCR; TCRdb lists only in-frame clones, some missing. There are around 130,000 clones in the sample; roughly 10% occur only once, and about 0.7% lies in the top ten. The source of this sequence is a man under 40 with type 1 diabetes. The V gene is TRBV18, the J gene TRBJ2-7; 10 bases are shared with TRBD1. Sequencing used central memory CD4+ T cells from blood. The CDR3 protein is CASSSGTGVYEQYF. Here the CDR3 DNA reads TGTGCCAGCTCATCCGGGACAGGGGTCTACGAGCAGTACTTC.